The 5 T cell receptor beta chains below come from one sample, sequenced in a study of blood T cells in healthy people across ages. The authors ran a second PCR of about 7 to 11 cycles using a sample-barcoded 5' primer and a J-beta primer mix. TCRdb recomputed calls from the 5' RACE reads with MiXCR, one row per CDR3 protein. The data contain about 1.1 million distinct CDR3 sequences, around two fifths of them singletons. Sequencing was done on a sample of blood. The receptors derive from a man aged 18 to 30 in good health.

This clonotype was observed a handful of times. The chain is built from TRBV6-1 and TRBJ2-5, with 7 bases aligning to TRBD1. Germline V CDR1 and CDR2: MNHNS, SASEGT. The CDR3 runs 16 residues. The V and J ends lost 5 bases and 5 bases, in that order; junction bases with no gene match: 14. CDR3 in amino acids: CASSSLGQMRRETQYF. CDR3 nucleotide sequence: TGTGCCAGCAGTTCCCTGGGACAGATGAGGAGGGAGACCCAGTACTTC.

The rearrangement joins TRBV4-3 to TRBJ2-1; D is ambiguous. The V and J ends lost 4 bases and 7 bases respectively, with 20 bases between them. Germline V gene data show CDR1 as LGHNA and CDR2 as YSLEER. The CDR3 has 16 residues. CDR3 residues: CASSLDGTLTRNEQFF. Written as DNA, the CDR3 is TGCGCCAGCAGCCTAGACGGAACCCTGACCAGGAATGAGCAGTTCTTC.

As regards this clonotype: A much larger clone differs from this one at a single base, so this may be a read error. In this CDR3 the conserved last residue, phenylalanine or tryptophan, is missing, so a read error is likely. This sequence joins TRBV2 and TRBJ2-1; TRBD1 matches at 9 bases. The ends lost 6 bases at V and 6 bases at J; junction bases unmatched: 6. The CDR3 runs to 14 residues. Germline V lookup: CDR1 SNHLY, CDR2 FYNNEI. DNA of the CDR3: TGTGCCAGCAGCAGGACAGGGGATCGCAATGAGCAGTTCTTG. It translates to CASSRTGDRNEQFL.

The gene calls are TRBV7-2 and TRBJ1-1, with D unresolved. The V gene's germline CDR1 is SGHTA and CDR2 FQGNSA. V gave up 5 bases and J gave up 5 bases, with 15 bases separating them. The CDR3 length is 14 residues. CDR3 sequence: CASSGDGPRTEAFF. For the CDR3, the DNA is TGTGCCAGCAGCGGAGACGGCCCGAGAACTGAAGCTTTCTTT. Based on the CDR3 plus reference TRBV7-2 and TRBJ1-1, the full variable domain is GAGVSQSPSNKVTEKGKDVELRCDPISGHTALYWYRQSLGQGLEFLIYFQGNSAPDKSGLPSDRFSAERTGGSVSTLTIQRTQQEDSAVYLCASSGDGPRTEAFFGQGTRLTVV.

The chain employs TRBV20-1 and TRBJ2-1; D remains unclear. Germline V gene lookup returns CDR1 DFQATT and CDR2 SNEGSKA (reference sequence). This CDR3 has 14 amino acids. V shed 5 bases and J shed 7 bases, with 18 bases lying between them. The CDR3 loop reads CSAVQAPLRNEQFF. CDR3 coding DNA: TGCAGTGCTGTACAAGCGCCACTTCGAAATGAGCAGTTCTTC.